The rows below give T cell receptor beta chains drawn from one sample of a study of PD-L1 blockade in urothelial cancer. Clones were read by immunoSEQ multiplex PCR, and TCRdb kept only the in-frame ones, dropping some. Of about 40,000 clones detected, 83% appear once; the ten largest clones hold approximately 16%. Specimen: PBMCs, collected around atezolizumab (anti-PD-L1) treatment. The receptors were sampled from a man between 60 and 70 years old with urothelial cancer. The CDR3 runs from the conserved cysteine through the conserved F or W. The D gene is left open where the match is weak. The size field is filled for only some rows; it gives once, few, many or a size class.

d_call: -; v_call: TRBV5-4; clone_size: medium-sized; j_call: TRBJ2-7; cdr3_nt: TGTGCCAGCAGCACTACCGGGTTCCTCCCGATGGCCTCCTACGAGCAGTACTTC; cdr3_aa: CASSTTGFLPMASYEQYF
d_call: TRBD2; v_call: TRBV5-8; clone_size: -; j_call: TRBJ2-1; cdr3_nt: TGTGCCAGCAGCTTGGGGCTAGCGGCCAACAATGAGCAGTTCTTC; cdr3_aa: CASSLGLAANNEQFF
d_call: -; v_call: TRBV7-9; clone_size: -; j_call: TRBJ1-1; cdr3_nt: TGTGCCAGCAGCCTTCAGGGTGGGAACACTGAAGCTTTCTTT; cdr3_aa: CASSLQGGNTEAFF
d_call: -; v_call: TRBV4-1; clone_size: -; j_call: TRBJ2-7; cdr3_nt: TGCGCCAGCAGCCAAGGTCTAGTCGGATTTTTGGAGCAGTACTTC; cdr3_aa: CASSQGLVGFLEQYF
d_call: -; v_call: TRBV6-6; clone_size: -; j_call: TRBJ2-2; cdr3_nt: TGTGCCAGCACCGACCGGGGGGCGGACACCGGGGAGCTGTTTTTT; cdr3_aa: CASTDRGADTGELFF
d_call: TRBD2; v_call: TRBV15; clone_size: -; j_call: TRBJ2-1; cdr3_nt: TGTGCCACCAGCAGTCTCGGACTAGCTGACAATGAGCAGTTCTTC; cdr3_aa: CATSSLGLADNEQFF
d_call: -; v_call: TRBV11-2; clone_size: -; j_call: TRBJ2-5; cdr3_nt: TGTGCCAGCAGCTTAGTCGGCGGAGCGGCAGCCCAAGAGACCCAGTACTTC; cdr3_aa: CASSLVGGAAAQETQYF
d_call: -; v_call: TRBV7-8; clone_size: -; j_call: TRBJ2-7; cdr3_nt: TGTGCCAGCAGCTTACCGAGCGGGACAACCTACGAGCAGTACTTC; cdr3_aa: CASSLPSGTTYEQYF
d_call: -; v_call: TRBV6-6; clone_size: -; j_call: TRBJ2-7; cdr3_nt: TGTGCCAGCAGTTATATGCAGTATTACTACGAGCAGTACTTC; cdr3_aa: CASSYMQYYYEQYF
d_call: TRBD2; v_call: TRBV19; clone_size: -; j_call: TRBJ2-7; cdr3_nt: TGTGCCAGTAGTCTTGGACTAGCGGGTAACTACGAGCAGTACTTC; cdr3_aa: CASSLGLAGNYEQYF
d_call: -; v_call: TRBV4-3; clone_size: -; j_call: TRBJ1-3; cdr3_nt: TGCGCCAGCAGCCAAGAGCCCAGACAGACTGGAAACACCATATATTTT; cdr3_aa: CASSQEPRQTGNTIYF
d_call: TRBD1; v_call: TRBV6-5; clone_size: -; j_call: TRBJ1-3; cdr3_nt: TGTGCCAGCAGACCAGCACAGGGGTCCGGAAACACCATATATTTT; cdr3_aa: CASRPAQGSGNTIYF
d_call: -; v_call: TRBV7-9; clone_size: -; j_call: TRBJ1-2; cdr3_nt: TGTGCCAGCAGCGATCACAGGGTTGGCTACACCTTC; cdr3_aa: CASSDHRVGYTF
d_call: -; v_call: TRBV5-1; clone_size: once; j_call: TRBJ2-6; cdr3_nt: TGCGCCAGCAGCTTGGACGCAGCTGGGGCCAACGTCCTGACTTTC; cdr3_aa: CASSLDAAGANVLTF
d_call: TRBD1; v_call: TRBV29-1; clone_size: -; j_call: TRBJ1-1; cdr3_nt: TGCAGCGTCGTACGGACAGGGCAGTCTGAAGCTTTCTTT; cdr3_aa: CSVVRTGQSEAFF
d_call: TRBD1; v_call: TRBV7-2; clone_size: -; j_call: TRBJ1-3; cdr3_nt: TGTGCCAGCAGCTCCGGGACAGCCTCTGGAAACACCATATATTTT; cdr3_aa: CASSSGTASGNTIYF
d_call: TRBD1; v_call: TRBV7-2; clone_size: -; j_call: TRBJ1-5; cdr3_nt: TGTGCCAGCAGCACCGATGGACAGGGCAATCAGCCCCAGCATTTT; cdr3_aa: CASSTDGQGNQPQHF
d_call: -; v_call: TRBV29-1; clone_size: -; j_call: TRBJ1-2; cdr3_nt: TGCAGCGTCGGAACAGCAGATGCCTATGGCTACACCTTC; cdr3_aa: CSVGTADAYGYTF
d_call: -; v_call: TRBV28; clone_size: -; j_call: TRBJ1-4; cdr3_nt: TGTGCCAGCAGCCCGCCTTCGATCAGGGGACGGACTAATGAAAAACTGTTTTTT; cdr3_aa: CASSPPSIRGRTNEKLFF
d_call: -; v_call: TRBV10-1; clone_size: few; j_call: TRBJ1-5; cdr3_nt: TGCGCCAGCAGTCCTGGGGGGCAGCCCCAGCATTTT; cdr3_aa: CASSPGGQPQHF
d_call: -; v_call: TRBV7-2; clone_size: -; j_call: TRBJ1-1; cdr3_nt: TGTGCCAGCAGCTTAGTAGCGGGGAACACTGAAGCTTTCTTT; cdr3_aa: CASSLVAGNTEAFF
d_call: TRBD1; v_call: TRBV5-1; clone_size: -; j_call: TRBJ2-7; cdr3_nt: TGCGCCAGCAGCTGGAACGGACAGGGTACCTACGAGCAGTACTTC; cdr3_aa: CASSWNGQGTYEQYF
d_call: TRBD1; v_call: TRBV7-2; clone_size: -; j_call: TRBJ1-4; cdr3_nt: TGTGCCAGCGCGCACAGGGGCGCAGTAACTAATGAAAAACTGTTTTTT; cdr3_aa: CASAHRGAVTNEKLFF
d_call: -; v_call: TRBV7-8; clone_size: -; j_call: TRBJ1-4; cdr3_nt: TGTGCCAGCAGCTTATCTCCCGCCTTGGGCAGGGGAAATGAAAAACTGTTTTTT; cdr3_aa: CASSLSPALGRGNEKLFF
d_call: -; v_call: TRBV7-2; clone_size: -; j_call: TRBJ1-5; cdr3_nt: TGTGCCAGCAGCGGACAATATAGCAATCAGCCCCAGCATTTT; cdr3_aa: CASSGQYSNQPQHF
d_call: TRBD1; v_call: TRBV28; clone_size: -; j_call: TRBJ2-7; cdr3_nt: TGTGCCAGCATCACCCCGGGACAGGGGAACTACGAGCAGTACTTC; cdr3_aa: CASITPGQGNYEQYF
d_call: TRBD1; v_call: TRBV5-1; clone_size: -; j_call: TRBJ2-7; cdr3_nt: TGCGCCAGCAGCTCCAATCCGGGACAGGGCCACGAGCAGTACTTC; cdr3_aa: CASSSNPGQGHEQYF
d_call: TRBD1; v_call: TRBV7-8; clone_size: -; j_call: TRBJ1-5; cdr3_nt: TGTGCCAGCAGTAGGGGACAGGGGCCCAATAGCAATCAGCCCCAGCATTTT; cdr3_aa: CASSRGQGPNSNQPQHF
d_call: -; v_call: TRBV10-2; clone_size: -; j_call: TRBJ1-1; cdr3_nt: TGCGCCAGCAGTGACAGGGCAGGGATGATGAACACTGAAGCTTTCTTT; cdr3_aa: CASSDRAGMMNTEAFF
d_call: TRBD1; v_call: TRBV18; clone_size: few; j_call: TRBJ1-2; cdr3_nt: TGTGCCAGCTCACAAGACAGGGGGCTAGGCTACACCTTC; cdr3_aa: CASSQDRGLGYTF
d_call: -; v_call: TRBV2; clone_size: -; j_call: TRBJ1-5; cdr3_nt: TGTGCCAGCAACACCGCCCTCCGTCAGCCCCAGCATTTT; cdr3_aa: CASNTALRQPQHF
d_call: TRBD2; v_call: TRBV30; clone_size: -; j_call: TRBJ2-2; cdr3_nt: TGTGCCTGGGCAGCGGGAGGGCATACCGGGGAGCTGTTTTTT; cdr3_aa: CAWAAGGHTGELFF
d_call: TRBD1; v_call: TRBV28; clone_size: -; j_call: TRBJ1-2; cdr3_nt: TGTGCCAGCAGAACGGGACAGGGCTATGGCTACACCTTC; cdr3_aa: CASRTGQGYGYTF
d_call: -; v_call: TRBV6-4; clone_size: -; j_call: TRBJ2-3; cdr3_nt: TGTGCCAGCAGTGTAACAGGACGGCGTTCTAGCACAGATACGCAGTATTTT; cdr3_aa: CASSVTGRRSSTDTQYF
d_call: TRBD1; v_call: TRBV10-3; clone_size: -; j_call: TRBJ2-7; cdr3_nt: TGTGCCATCAGTGAATTGGTGACAGGGACCTCCGAGCAGTACTTC; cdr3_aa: CAISELVTGTSEQYF
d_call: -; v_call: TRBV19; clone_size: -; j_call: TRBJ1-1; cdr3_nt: TGTGCCAGTAGTGACCTCCTCTCGACAGATATGAACACTGAAGCTTTCTTT; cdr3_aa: CASSDLLSTDMNTEAFF
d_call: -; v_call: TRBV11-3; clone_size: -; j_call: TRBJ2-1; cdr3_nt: TGTGCCAGCAGCTTAGGACAGGGAGGTGATGAGCAGTTCTTC; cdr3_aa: CASSLGQGGDEQFF
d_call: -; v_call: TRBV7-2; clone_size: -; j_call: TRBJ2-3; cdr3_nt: TGTGCCAGCAGCCTGCTTGGGGACTTAGATACGCAGTATTTT; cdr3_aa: CASSLLGDLDTQYF